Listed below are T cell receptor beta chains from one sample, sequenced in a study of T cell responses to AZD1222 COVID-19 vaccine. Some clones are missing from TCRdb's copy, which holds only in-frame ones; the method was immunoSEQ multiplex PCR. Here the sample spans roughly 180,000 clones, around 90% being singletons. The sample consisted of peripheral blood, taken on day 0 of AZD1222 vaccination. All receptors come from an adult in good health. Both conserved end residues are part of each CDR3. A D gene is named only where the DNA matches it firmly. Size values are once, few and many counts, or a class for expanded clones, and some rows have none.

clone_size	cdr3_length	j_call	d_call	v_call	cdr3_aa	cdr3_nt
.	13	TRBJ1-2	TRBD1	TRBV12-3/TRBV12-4	CASLRTGRYGYTF	TGTGCCAGCTTAAGGACAGGACGTTATGGCTACACCTTC
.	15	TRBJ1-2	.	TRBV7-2	CASSLGPGGSYGYTF	TGTGCCAGCAGCTTAGGGCCGGGGGGGAGTTATGGCTACACCTTC
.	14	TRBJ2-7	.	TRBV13	CASSSDLESYEQYF	TGTGCCAGCAGCTCGGACTTAGAATCCTACGAGCAGTACTTC
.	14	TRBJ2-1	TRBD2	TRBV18	CASSPVRESVGQFF	TGTGCCAGCTCACCAGTGCGGGAGTCAGTGGGGCAGTTCTTC
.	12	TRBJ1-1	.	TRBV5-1	CASRQGNTEAFF	TGCGCCAGCAGGCAGGGTAACACTGAAGCTTTCTTT
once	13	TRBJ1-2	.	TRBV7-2	CASSLRGTSGYTF	TGTGCCAGCAGCTTAAGGGGGACGTCTGGCTACACCTTC
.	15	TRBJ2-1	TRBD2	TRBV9	CASSVRGRGNNEQFF	TGTGCCAGCAGCGTACGCGGGAGGGGCAACAATGAGCAGTTCTTC
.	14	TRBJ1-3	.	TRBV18	CASSRDSLGNTIYF	TGTGCCAGCTCTCGCGACAGTCTCGGAAACACCATATATTTT
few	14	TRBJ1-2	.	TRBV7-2	CASSPGRTRYGYTF	TGTGCCAGCAGCCCGGGACGGACCCGCTATGGCTACACCTTC
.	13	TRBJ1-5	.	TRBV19	CASSMSSNQPQHF	TGTGCCAGTAGTATGTCTAGCAATCAGCCCCAGCATTTT
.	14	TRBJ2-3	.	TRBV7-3	CASSQGPSTDTQYF	TGTGCCAGCAGCCAAGGACCATCCACAGATACGCAGTATTTT
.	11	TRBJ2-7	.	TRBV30	CAWSPRSKQYF	TGTGCCTGGAGCCCACGGAGTAAGCAGTACTTC
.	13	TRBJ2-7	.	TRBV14	CASSQFVFSEQYF	TGTGCCAGCAGCCAATTCGTCTTCTCCGAGCAGTACTTC
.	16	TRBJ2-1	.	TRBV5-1	CASSPQQGVTNNEQFF	TGCGCCAGCAGCCCCCAACAGGGAGTAACTAACAATGAGCAGTTCTTC
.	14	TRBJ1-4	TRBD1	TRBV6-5	CASRSGGYGEKLFF	TGTGCCAGCAGATCAGGGGGATACGGGGAAAAACTGTTTTTT
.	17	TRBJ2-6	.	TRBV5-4	CASSLEVGGAGANVLTF	TGTGCCAGCAGCTTGGAGGTAGGGGGGGCCGGGGCCAACGTCCTGACTTTC
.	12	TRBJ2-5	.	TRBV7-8	CASSLNRKTQYF	TGTGCCAGCAGCTTAAACAGGAAGACCCAGTACTTC
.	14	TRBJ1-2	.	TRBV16	CASSQNRVNYGYTF	TGTGCCAGCAGCCAAAACAGGGTAAACTATGGCTACACCTTC
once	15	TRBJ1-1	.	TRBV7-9	CASRTGAGRAAEAFF	TGTGCCAGCAGAACCGGCGCTGGCAGGGCCGCTGAAGCTTTCTTT
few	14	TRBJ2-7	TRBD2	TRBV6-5	CASSLSGGLDEQYF	TGTGCCAGCAGCCTCTCGGGAGGGTTAGACGAGCAGTACTTC
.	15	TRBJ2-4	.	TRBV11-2	CASSQLRGRGLIQYF	TGTGCCAGCAGCCAGCTTCGGGGCAGGGGATTGATTCAGTACTTC
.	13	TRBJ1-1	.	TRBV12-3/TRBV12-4	CASSLEVATEAFF	TGTGCCAGCAGTTTGGAGGTAGCCACTGAAGCTTTCTTT
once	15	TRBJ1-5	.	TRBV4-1	CASSQGTESNQPQHF	TGCGCCAGCAGCCAAGGGACAGAAAGCAATCAGCCCCAGCATTTT
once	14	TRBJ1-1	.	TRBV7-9	CASSWGAGNTEAFF	TGTGCCAGCAGCTGGGGTGCGGGGAACACTGAAGCTTTCTTT
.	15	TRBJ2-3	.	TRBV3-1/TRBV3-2	CASSQSGGSTDTQYF	TGTGCCAGCAGCCAATCCGGGGGTAGCACAGATACGCAGTATTTT
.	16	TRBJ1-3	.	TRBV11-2	CASSRLGSSSGNTIYF	TGTGCCAGCAGCCGTTTGGGCAGTTCCTCTGGAAACACCATATATTTT
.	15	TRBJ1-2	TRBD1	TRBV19	CASSTWTGVNYGYTF	TGTGCCAGTAGTACTTGGACAGGGGTAAACTATGGCTACACCTTC
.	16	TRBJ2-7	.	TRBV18	CASSPSVTRLSYEQYF	TGTGCCAGCTCACCCTCTGTGACTAGGTTGTCCTACGAGCAGTACTTC
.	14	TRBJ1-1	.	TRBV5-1	CASSPRTLSTEAFF	TGCGCCAGCAGCCCCCGAACCTTGAGTACTGAAGCTTTCTTT
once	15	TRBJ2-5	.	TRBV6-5	CASSPLDTQGETQYF	TGTGCCAGCAGTCCTCTGGACACCCAGGGGGAGACCCAGTACTTC
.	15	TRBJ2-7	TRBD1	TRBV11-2	CASSAAPGQGTEQYF	TGTGCCAGCAGCGCAGCCCCGGGACAGGGGACCGAGCAGTACTTC
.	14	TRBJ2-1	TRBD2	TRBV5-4	CASSPGLADNEQFF	TGTGCCAGCAGCCCGGGACTAGCGGACAATGAGCAGTTCTTC
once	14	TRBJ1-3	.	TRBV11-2	CASSPSSSGNTIYF	TGTGCCAGCAGTCCGTCCAGCTCTGGAAACACCATATATTTT
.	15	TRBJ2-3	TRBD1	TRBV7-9	CASSSRDRNTDTQYF	TGTGCCAGCAGCTCGAGGGACAGAAACACAGATACGCAGTATTTT
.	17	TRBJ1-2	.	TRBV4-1	CASSPRASPGLAYGYTF	TGCGCCAGCAGCCCCCGGGCCTCACCGGGTCTGGCCTATGGCTACACCTTC
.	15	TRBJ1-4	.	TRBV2	CASSEQKGTNEKLFF	TGTGCCAGCAGTGAACAGAAGGGGACTAATGAAAAACTGTTTTTT
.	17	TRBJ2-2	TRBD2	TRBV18	CASSPQPGGRYTGELFF	TGTGCCAGCTCACCTCAGCCGGGAGGGCGGTACACCGGGGAGCTGTTTTTT
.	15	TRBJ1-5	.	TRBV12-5	CASGNVGASNQPQHF	TGTGCTAGTGGTAACGTGGGGGCTTCCAATCAGCCCCAGCATTTT
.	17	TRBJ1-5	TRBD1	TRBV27	CASSFSKDREGNQPQHF	TGTGCCAGCAGTTTTTCTAAGGACAGGGAGGGCAATCAGCCCCAGCATTTT
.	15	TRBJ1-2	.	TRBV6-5	CASKAEYSPNYGYTF	TGTGCCAGCAAAGCCGAATATTCCCCTAACTATGGCTACACCTTC
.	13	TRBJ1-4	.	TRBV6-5	CASRGGVSEKLFF	TGTGCCAGCAGGGGTGGGGTGAGCGAAAAACTGTTTTTT
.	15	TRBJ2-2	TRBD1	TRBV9	CASSPLQGDTGELFF	TGTGCCAGCAGCCCTCTACAGGGGGACACCGGGGAGCTGTTTTTT
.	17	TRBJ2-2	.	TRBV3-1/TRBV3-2	CASSHFASARGTGELFF	TGTGCCAGCAGCCACTTTGCTAGCGCGCGAGGCACCGGGGAGCTGTTTTTT
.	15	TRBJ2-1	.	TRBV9	CASSVDPMTSGRPFF	TGTGCCAGCAGCGTAGACCCCATGACTTCCGGTCGGCCGTTCTTC
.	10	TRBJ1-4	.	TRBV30	CAWGNEKLFF	TGTGCCTGGGGGAATGAAAAACTGTTTTTT
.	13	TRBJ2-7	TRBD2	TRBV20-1	CSASRAGVYEQYF	TGCAGTGCTAGTCGGGCGGGAGTCTACGAGCAGTACTTC
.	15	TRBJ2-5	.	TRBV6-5	CASRGERRVGETQYF	TGTGCCAGCAGAGGAGAACGCAGGGTCGGGGAGACCCAGTACTTC
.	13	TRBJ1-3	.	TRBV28	CASSEGQGNTIYF	TGTGCCAGCAGTGAGGGCCAGGGAAACACCATATATTTT
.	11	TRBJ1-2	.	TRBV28	CASGRVYGYTF	TGTGCCAGTGGCCGGGTCTATGGCTACACCTTC
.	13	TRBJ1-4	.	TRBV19	CASGPGPHEKLFF	TGTGCCAGTGGGCCGGGGCCGCATGAAAAACTGTTTTTT
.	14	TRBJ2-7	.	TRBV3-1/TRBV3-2	CASSRRTEGYEQYF	TGTGCCAGCAGCCGTCGGACAGAGGGGTACGAGCAGTACTTC
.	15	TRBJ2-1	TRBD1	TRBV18	CASSPRTGAMDEQFF	TGTGCCAGCTCACCCCGGACAGGGGCGATGGATGAGCAGTTCTTC
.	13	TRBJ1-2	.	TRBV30	CAFIDGGLNGYTF	TGTGCCTTTATCGACGGGGGGCTAAATGGCTACACCTTC
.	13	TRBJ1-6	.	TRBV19	CASSISGLSPLHF	TGTGCCAGTAGTATAAGCGGTTTGTCACCCCTCCACTTT
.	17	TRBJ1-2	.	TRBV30	CAWTRGQQGTRRYGYTF	TGTGCCTGGACCCGCGGCCAACAGGGCACCCGCCGGTATGGCTACACCTTC